This TCR beta chain is from a study of cytomegalovirus exposure and HLA in healthy donors (dated by TCRdb to between 2016 and 2019). Describing the broader study: An earlier analysis of approximately 640 of the donors reported 276 Gb of sequence data and 120 million or so unique TCR beta sequences from some 180 million T cells. The study combined high-throughput TCR immunosequencing, statistical association of individual TCRs with disease status, and machine learning to predict cytomegalovirus infection status. The study aimed to test whether cataloging public T cell receptors could reveal signatures of past pathogen exposure. A later genetic analysis took genome-wide SNP genotypes for about 60% of the roughly 670 donors and used that subset as a discovery cohort. Rather than using new phenotypic data, the later analysis identified candidate immune exposures from TCR beta sequences and from how often those sequences occurred across donors. Roughly 5 DR-DQ haplotypes were handled as single units for association and clustering, since linkage in the cohort was strong. Roughly 300 gigabases of sequencing data and 78 million or so unique TCR sequences were included in an early release covering several hundred HLA-typed donors. Among under 450 genotyped donors of the cohort, an average of about 240,000 unique TCR beta nucleotide sequences were sequenced per donor, about a sixth of them non-productive. The number of typed donors differed by locus: about 620-630 for A, B, C, DRB1 and DQB1; about 520 for DQA1; some 610 for DPA1; and 400 to 480 for DPB1. Both class I and class II loci were covered by HLA typing, at four-digit resolution. The study profiled the T cell repertoires of fewer than 850 subjects by immunosequencing and related them to cytomegalovirus serostatus. Among the approximately 420 genotyped donors, approximately 77% belonged to the genetic ancestry cluster associated with self-reported Caucasian donors. All discovery cohort repertoires had been generated on a single sequencing platform. An earlier analysis of approximately 500 of the donors applied high-throughput TCR beta sequencing to assess whether each TCR beta V gene segment acted as functional or pseudogenic. A later analysis re-analyzed previously published TCR beta repertoires from 660 or so donors and added high-resolution HLA genotyping to study TCR occurrence patterns. In addition to the first cohort of roughly 670 subjects, a separate validation cohort of approximately 120 different subjects was used. Alongside the repertoire data, information on donor age, sex, ethnicity and CMV serostatus was compiled.

What the study reported, not specific to this receptor: The authors suggested that the approach could potentially be extended to other disease states and immunological phenotypes. In both the original and validation cohorts, the classifier was reported to diagnose cytomegalovirus status with high specificity and sensitivity. Several of the top co-occurrence clusters appeared to be linked to parvovirus B19, influenza, CMV and Epstein-Barr virus, according to a later analysis. A further reported finding was that TCR beta sequences accurately predicted the HLA-A and HLA-B alleles for most subjects in the first cohort. Because HLA typing was missing for some donors at each locus, association tests included only the typed subset. Some IMGT-functional V segments, including TRBV6-2 and TRBV6-3, could not be distinguished by the 87-base-pair reads and were therefore excluded. A cluster of highly shared sequence variants was judged likely to be a technical artifact of the sequencing pipeline. The study listed approximately 150 TCR beta chains as associated with cytomegalovirus. Presence/absence analyses assumed roughly uniform sequencing depth across donors, an assumption that may not hold. In vitro tests confirmed that a few of the cytomegalovirus-associated TCR beta chains recognize cytomegalovirus antigens. Because counts were too low, some 17 rarely observed V segments, including chromosome 9 orphons, were left out of the earlier analysis of 500 to 750 of the donors. A later genetic analysis reported fewer N-insertions in productive TCRs among donors in an Asian-associated ancestry cluster than the roughly 620-donor mean. While some public TCRs were present in many individuals, most TCR sequences turned up only very rarely across donors. At a false discovery rate of 0.05, a later analysis linked about 16,000 TCR beta sequences to specific HLA alleles. In a later analysis, most CMV-associated TCR beta chains were found to appear HLA-restricted, with HLA associations seemingly driven largely by CMV exposure. V-gene and J-gene trimming of TCR beta chains was associated with a missense DCLRE1C variant in a later genetic analysis, and the association was replicated in an independent cohort. The only immune exposure information available for the cohort was CMV serostatus. Correlated functional status among segregating V segments might reflect linkage disequilibrium, but an unknown experimental factor could not be ruled out. Only TCR beta chains were sequenced in this cohort, and the absence of alpha or paired-chain data limited detectable features. A later analysis found that TCR association rates varied across HLA loci, with DRB1 alleles showing the most associated TCRs and HLA-C alleles the fewest. In an earlier analysis of a few hundred of the donors, most TCR beta V segments were observed in productive rearrangements about 87% or about 30% of the time, broadly matching IMGT annotations. Compared with equally common non-associated chains, HLA-associated TCR beta chains in a later analysis were more clonally expanded and had lower generation probabilities. When HLA alleles, especially DR and DQ, strongly co-occurred, TCR associations were difficult to assign to individual alleles.

Of note for this clone: It lacks a known antigen. No clone much larger than this one lies a single base away; base qualities are absent.

The cohort comprised approximately 700 healthy bone marrow donors. All cohort members were sampled while nominally healthy, although unrecorded immune exposures were likely present. The donor tested CMV seropositive, placing the donor among the 289 seropositive members of the cohort. Every donor gave a peripheral blood sample, and the peripheral blood mononuclear cells from that sample were used for TCR beta sequencing. Genomic DNA extraction from the blood cell samples was performed with the Qiagen DNeasy Blood Extraction Kit. The germline ends are 9 bases apart after V is trimmed by 2 bases and J by 7 bases. The germline V gene (reference sequence) provides CDR1 PRHDT and CDR2 FYEKMQ. The CDR3 measures 13 amino acids from cysteine to phenylalanine. The entry retains the CDR3 DNA only, 39 bases that are in frame from base 1. Library preparation employed the immunoSEQ multiplex PCR assay. For the multiplex PCR, a mixture combining 60 forward primers for TCR Vbeta segments and 13 reverse primers for TCR Jbeta segments was used. The CDR3 region of rearranged TCR beta genes was amplified from genomic DNA by a multiplex PCR assay. Amplified TCR beta libraries were sequenced as 87-base-pair reads on the Illumina HiSeq System. The source study handled its data this way. In a later analysis, some 80 million unique TCR beta chains were counted across the approximately 640 repertoires, and around 11 million of these chains were shared by at least two donors. A nearest-neighbor algorithm error-corrected the raw reads and collapsed the reads into unique sequences, merging closely related sequences to remove PCR and sequencing errors. Alignment of CDR3 sequences to IMGT reference sequences was used to assign V, D and J gene segments. For a sequence to be retained, a match of at least six nucleotides was required to both a V gene segment and a J gene segment. A rearrangement was called productive if the CDR3 had no stop codons and remained in frame with V and J, and every other rearrangement was called non-productive. CDR3 was defined according to IMGT convention as the region running from the second conserved V-encoded cysteine to the conserved J-encoded phenylalanine. In an earlier analysis of 500 to 650 of the donors, sequences lacking an unambiguous match to a single V gene segment were excluded. In an earlier analysis of several hundred of the donors, V segments were called functional above 56.7% productive rearrangements and were called segregating when the between-donor standard deviation exceeded 5%. A statistical classification framework was built for diagnosing cytomegalovirus status from the catalog of TCR beta chain sequences. A later analysis assigned V and J genes by comparing TCR nucleotide sequences with IMGT/GENE-DB human TR gene sequences. Using the TCRdist pipeline, a later analysis assigned CDR3 sequences along with most-parsimonious VDJ recombination scenarios. A later analysis defined each TCR beta chain by its CDR3 amino acid sequence plus V-gene family, and excluded reads lacking a unique V-gene family. To address suspected cross-contamination and a sequencing artifact, a later analysis removed around 590 highly shared, low-generation-probability nucleotide sequences. In a later analysis, a clonal expansion index was calculated for each public chain from normalized within-repertoire ranks of inferred template counts. Generation probabilities in a later analysis came from a VDJ recombination model fitted to out-of-frame rearrangements, and those results were checked against IGoR. In a later analysis, TCR-TCR, TCR-HLA and TCR-CMV co-occurrence was scored with hypergeometric tests, and a repertoire-size bias correction was applied to TCR pairs. A later analysis estimated false discovery rates by permuting HLA or CMV assignments 20 times. A later analysis grouped co-occurring TCRs with DBSCAN, adding TCRdist sequence similarity when clustering within HLA-allele-positive subsets. Repertoires with fewer than 30,000 or more than 120,000 public chains were left out of co-occurrence clustering, as were five repertoires with anomalous nucleotide sharing. TCRdb limited this immuneACCESS table to in-frame rearrangements with V and J called. A share of clones is missing; checked studies link under half to unresolved V genes, and the rest is unexplained. For V, J and clone size, that table is used; D and trimming come from the DNA. The sample yields approximately 150,000 clones; about four fifths were counted once. The ten largest account for roughly 5% of the sample.

The TCR sequence derives from a woman younger than 30 in good health and CMV-seropositive. Sequenced input: PBMCs. The sequence is built from TRBV13 and TRBJ1-5; the D gene cannot be resolved reliably. CDR3 reads: CASSLFLAQPQHF. The nucleotide sequence reads as follows: TGTGCCAGCAGCTTATTTTTAGCCCAGCCCCAGCATTTT.